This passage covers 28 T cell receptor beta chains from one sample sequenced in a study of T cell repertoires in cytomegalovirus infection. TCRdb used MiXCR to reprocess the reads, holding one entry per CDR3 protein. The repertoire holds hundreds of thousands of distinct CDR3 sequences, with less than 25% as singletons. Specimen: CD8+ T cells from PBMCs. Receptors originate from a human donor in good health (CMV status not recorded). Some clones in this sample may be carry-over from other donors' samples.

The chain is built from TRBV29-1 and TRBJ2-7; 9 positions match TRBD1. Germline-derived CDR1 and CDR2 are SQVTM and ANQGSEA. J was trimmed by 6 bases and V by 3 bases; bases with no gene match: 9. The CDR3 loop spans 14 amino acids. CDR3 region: CSVDVGDRDSEQYF. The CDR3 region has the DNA TGCAGCGTTGATGTCGGGGACAGGGATTCCGAGCAGTACTTC.

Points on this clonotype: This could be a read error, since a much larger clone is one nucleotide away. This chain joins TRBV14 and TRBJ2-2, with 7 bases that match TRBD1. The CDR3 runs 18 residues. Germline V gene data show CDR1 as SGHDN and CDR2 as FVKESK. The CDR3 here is CTSSQGGLPGGVTGELFF. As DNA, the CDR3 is TGTACCAGCAGCCAAGGTGGATTGCCAGGGGGTGTTACCGGGGAGCTGTTTTTT.

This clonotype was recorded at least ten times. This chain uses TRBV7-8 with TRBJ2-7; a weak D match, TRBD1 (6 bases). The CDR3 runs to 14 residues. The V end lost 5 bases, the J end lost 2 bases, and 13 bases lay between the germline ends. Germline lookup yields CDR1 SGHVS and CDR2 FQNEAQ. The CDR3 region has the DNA TGTGCCAGCAGCCGACGACAGGATACCTACGAGCAGTACTTC. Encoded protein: CASSRRQDTYEQYF.

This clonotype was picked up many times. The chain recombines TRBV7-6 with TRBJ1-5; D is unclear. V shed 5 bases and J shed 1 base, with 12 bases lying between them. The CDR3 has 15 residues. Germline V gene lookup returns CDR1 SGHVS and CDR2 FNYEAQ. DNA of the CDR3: TGTGCCAGCAGCAAAAGGGCGGGGAGCAATCAGCCCCAGCATTTT. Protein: CASSKRAGSNQPQHF.

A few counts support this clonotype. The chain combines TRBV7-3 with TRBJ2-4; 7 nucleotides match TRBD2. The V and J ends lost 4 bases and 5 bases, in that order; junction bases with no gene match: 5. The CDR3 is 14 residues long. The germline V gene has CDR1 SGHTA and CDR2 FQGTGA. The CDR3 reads CASSSGLGENIQYF. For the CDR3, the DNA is TGTGCCAGCAGCTCCGGACTAGGAGAAAACATTCAGTACTTC.

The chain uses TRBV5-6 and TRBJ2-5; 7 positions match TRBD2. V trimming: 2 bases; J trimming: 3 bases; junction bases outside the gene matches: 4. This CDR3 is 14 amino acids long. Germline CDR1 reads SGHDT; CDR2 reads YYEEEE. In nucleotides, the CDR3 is TGTGCCAGCAGCTTTCGGGGGGACGAAGAGACCCAGTACTTC. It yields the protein CASSFRGDEETQYF.

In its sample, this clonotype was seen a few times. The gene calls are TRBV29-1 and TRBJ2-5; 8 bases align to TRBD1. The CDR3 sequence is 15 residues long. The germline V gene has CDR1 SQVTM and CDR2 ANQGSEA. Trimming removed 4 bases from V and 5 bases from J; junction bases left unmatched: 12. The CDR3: CSVGREQGGRETQYF. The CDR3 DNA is TGCAGCGTTGGACGGGAACAGGGGGGTCGGGAGACCCAGTACTTC. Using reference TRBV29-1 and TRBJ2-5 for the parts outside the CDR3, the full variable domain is SAVISQKPSRDICQRGTSLTIQCQVDSQVTMMFWYRQQPGQSLTLIATANQGSEATYESGFVIDKFPISRPNLTFSTLTVSNMSPEDSSIYLCSVGREQGGRETQYFGPGTRLLVL.

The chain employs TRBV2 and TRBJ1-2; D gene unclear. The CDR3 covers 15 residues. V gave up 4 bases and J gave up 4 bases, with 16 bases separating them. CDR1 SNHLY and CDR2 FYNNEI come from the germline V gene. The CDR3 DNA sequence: TGTGCCAGCAGTGGTAATCGAGGCCTAGGCTATGGCTACACCTTC. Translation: CASSGNRGLGYGYTF. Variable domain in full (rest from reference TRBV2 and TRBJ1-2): EPEVTQTPSHQVTQMGQEVILRCVPISNHLYFYWYRQILGQKVEFLVSFYNNEISEKSEIFDDQFSVERPDGSNFTLKIRSTKLEDSAMYFCASSGNRGLGYGYTFGSGTRLTVV.

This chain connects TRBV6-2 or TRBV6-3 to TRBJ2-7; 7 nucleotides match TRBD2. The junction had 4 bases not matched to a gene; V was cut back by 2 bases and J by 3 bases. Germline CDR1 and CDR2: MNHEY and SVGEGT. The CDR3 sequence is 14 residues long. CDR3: CASSYLGGGYEQYV. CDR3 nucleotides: TGTGCCAGCAGTTACCTGGGGGGGGGCTACGAGCAGTACGTC.

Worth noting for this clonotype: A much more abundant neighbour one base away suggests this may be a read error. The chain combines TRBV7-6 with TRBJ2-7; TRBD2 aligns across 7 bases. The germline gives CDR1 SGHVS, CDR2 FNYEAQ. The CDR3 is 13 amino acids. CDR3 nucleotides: TGTGCCAGCAGATTAGCGGGCAGGTACGAGCAGTACTTC. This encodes CASRLAGRYEQYF. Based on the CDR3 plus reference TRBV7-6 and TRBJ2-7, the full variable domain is GAGVSQSPRYKVTKRGQDVALRCDPISGHVSLYWYRQALGQGPEFLTYFNYEAQQDKSGLPNDRFSAERPEGSISTLTIQRTEQRDSAMYRCASRLAGRYEQYFGPGTRLTVT.

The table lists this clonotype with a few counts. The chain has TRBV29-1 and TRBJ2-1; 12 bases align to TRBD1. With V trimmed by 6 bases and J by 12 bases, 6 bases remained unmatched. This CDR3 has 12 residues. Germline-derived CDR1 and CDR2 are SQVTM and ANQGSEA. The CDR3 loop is CSVPGTGGTQFF. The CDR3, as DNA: TGCAGCGTCCCCGGGACAGGGGGCACGCAGTTCTTC.

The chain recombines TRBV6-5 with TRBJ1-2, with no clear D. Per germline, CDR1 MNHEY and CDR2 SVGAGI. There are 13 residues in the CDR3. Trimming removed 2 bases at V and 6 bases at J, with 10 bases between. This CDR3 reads CASSYTDWDGYTF. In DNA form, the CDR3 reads TGTGCCAGCAGTTACACTGACTGGGATGGCTACACCTTC.

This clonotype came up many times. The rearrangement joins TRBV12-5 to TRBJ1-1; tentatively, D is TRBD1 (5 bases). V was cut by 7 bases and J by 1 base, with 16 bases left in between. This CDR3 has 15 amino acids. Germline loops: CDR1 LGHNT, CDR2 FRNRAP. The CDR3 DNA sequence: TGTGCTAGTGCCCCGTTTTGGGGCCGGAACACTGAAGCTTTCTTT. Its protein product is CASAPFWGRNTEAFF.

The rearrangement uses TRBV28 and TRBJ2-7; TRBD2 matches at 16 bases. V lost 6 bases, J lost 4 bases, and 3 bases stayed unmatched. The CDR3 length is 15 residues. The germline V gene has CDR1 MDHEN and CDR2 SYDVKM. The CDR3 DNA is TGTGCCAGCAGGCCGGGACTAGCGGGGGGGTACGAGCAGTACGTC. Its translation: CASRPGLAGGYEQYV.

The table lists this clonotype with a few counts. The CDR3 DNA sequence: TGTGCCAGCAGTTTAGGGGACTCGAGAGAGACCCAGTACTTC. It specifies CASSLGDSRETQYF. This chain uses TRBV12-3 or TRBV12-4 with TRBJ2-5; tentatively, D is TRBD2 (6 bases). The V end was cut by 1 base, the J end by 4 bases, with 10 bases between. This CDR3 spans 14 amino acids.

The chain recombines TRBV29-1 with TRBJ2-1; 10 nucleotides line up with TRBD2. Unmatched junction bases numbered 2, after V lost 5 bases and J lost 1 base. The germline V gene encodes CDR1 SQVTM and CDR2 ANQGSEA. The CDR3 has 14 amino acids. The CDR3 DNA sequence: TGCAGCGTTTTTAGCGGGGGGTCCTACAATGAGCAGTTCTTC. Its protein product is CSVFSGGSYNEQFF.

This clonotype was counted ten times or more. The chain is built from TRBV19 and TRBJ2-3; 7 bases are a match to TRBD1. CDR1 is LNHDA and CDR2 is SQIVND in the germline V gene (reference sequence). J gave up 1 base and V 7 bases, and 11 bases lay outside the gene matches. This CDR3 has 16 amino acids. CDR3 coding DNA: TGTGCCAGTACCCCACTCCCCGGACAGGGCACAGATACGCAGTATTTT. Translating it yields CASTPLPGQGTDTQYF.

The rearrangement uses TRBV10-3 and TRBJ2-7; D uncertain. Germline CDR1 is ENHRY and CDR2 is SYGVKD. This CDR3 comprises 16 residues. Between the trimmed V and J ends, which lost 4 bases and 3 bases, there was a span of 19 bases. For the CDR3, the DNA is TGTGCCATCAGTGCCGAGTCTGGAGTGACATACTACGAGCAGTACTTC. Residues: CAISAESGVTYYEQYF.

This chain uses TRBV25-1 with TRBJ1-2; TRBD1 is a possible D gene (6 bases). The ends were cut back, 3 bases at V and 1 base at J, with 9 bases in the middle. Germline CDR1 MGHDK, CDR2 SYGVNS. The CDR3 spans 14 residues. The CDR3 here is CASSDPGHNYGYTF. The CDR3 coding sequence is TGTGCCAGCAGTGATCCGGGACATAACTATGGCTACACCTTC.

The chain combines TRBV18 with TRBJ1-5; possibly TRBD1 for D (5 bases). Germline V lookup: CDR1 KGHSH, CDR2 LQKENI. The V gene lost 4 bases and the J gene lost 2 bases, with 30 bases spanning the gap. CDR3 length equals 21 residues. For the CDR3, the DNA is TGTGCCAGCTCACTGGCGGAACCGACAAGGGGCTTAGAGGGTGGCAATCAGCCCCAGCATTTT. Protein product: CASSLAEPTRGLEGGNQPQHF.

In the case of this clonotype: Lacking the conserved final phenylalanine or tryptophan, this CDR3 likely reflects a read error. Written as DNA, the CDR3 is TGTGCCAGCAGCTTCTGGACCGACTTCAATCAGCCCCAGCATTTA. Translating it yields CASSFWTDFNQPQHL. The V and J genes are TRBV7-8 and TRBJ1-5, with D hard to call. Trimming stripped 3 bases from V and 3 bases from J, with 12 bases between. In germline, CDR1 is SGHVS, CDR2 FQNEAQ. CDR3 length: 15 amino acids.

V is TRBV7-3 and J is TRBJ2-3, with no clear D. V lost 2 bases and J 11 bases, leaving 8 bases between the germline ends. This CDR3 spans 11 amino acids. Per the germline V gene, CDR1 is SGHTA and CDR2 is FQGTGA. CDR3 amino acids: CASSLYGKQYF. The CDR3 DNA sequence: TGTGCCAGCAGCTTATATGGGAAGCAGTATTTT.

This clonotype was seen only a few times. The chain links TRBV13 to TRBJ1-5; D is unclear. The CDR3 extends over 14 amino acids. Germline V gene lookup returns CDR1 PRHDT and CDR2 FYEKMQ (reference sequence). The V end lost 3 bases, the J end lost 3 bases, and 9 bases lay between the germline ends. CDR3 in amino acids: CASSFGSYNQPQHF. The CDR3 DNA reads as TGTGCCAGCAGCTTCGGCAGTTACAATCAGCCCCAGCATTTT.

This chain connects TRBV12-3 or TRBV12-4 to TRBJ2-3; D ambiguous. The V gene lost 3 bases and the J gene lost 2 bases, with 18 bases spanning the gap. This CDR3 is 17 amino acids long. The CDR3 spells CASSFSPGLINTDTQYF. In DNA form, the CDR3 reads TGTGCCAGCAGTTTCTCACCGGGCCTCATAAACACAGATACGCAGTATTTT.

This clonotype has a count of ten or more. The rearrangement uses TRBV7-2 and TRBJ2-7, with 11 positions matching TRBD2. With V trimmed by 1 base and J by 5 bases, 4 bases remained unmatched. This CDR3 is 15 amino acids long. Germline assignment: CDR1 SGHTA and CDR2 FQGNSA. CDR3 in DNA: TGTGCCAGCAGCTTAGGGCTAGCGGGGGGCCACGAGCAGTACTTC. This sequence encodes CASSLGLAGGHEQYF.

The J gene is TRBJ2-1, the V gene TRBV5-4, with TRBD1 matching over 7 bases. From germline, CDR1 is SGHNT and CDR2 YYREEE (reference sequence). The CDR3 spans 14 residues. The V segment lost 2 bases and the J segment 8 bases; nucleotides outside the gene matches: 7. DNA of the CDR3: TGTGCCAGCAGCTTCGTACAGGGGAGCTATGAGCAGTTCTTC. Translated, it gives CASSFVQGSYEQFF.

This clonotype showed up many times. The CDR3 DNA is TGTGCCAGCAGCCCAACCAGGGACATGAACACTGAAGCTTTCTTT. Translation: CASSPTRDMNTEAFF. This chain uses TRBV6-1 with TRBJ1-1; possible D gene TRBD1, 6 bases. Germline V gene sequence: CDR1 MNHNS, CDR2 SASEGT. V was trimmed by 6 bases and J by 0 bases, leaving 14 bases between them. The CDR3 is made up of 15 amino acids.

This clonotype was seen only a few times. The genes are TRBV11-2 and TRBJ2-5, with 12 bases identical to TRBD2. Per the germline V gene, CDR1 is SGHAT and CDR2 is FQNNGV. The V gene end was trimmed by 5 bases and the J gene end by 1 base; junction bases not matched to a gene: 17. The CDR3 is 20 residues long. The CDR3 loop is CASSPGLAGPSKISQETQYF. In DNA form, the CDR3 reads TGTGCCAGCAGCCCCGGACTAGCGGGGCCTTCAAAGATATCCCAAGAGACCCAGTACTTC.